This section outlines one T cell receptor beta chain sequence together with its context. The data were obtained in a study of blood T cell repertoires in COVID-19. Study-wide context: Sites across the United States, Italy and Spain contributed samples from acute and convalescent COVID-19. From T cells, B-cell-depleted T cells, or PBMCs came the material, which was cDNA or gDNA.

Original data processing: Nucleated cell counts were estimated from reference gene primer amplification. Profiled with immunoSEQ multiplex PCR; TCRdb holds only in-frame clones, not every one. Clone size and V and J calls were adopted from that table, with D and trimming inferred from the DNA. The table lists some 53,000 clones, about 90% of them singletons. CDR1 is KGHDR, CDR2 SFDVKD, per germline. After removal of 12 bases from V and 1 base from J, the junction contained 12 bases not matched to a gene. The CDR3 consists of 15 residues. The material sequenced was peripheral blood. The rearrangement joins TRBV24-1 to TRBJ1-1; 8 bases agree with TRBD1. This clonotype was obtained from a human donor with active COVID-19. The donor label of this sample is uncertain. The CDR3 is CAFRQGLWTNTEAFF. DNA for the CDR3: TGTGCCTTCAGACAGGGGCTTTGGACGAACACTGAAGCTTTCTTT.